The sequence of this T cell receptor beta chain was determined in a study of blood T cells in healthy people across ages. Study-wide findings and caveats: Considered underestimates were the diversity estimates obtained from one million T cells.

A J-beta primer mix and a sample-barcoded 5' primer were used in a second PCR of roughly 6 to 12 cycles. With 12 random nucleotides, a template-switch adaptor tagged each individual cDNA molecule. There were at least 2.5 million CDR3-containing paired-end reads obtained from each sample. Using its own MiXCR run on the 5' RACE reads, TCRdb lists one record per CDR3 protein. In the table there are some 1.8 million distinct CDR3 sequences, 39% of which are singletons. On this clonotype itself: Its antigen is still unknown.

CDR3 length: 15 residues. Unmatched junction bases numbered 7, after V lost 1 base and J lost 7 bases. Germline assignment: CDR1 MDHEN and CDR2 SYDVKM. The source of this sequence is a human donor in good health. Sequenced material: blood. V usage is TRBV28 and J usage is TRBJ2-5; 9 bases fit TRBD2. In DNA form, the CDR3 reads TGTGCCAGCAGTTTATTCAGACTAGCGGTCGGGACCCAGTACTTC. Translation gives CASSLFRLAVGTQYF. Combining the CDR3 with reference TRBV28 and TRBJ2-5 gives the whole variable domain DVKVTQSSRYLVKRTGEKVFLECVQDMDHENMFWYRQDPGLGLRLIYFSYDVKMKEKGDIPEGYSVSREKKERFSLILESASTNQTSMYLCASSLFRLAVGTQYFGPGTRLLVL.